This section outlines one T cell receptor beta chain sequence together with its context. The CDR3 totals 13 residues. Per germline, CDR1 SGHVS and CDR2 FQNEAQ. The V gene lost 5 bases and the J gene lost 4 bases, with 11 bases spanning the gap. The sample originates from a study of T cell changes during pregnancy in multiple sclerosis. Only in-frame clones appear in the TCRdb table, and some are missing; sequencing was by immunoSEQ multiplex PCR. The data contain tens of thousands of clones, around 94% of them seen just once; the ten biggest clones take up 0.4% to 0.6%. The chain joins TRBV7-8 to TRBJ1-2; a weak D match, TRBD1 (6 bases). The clonotype comes from a female donor with multiple sclerosis, enrolled in a pregnancy study. The specimen comprised CD4+ T cells from peripheral blood mononuclear cells, sampled in the first trimester of pregnancy. CDR3 bases: TGTGCCAGCAGCGCATCGACAGGCTATGGCTACACCTTC. It yields the protein CASSASTGYGYTF.